A selection of T cell receptor beta chains follows, all from one sample in a study of shared clonotypes between healthy human individuals. TCRdb's table, derived via immunoSEQ multiplex PCR, lists solely in-frame clones and lacks some. The table has roughly 2,500,000 clones, 90% to 95% seen once; the top ten hold about 0.34%. Material: naive CD4+ T cells from PBMCs. The receptors derive from a young man in good health. Some clones in this sample may be carry-over from other donors' samples. Both conserved end residues are part of each CDR3. A D gene is named only where the DNA matches it firmly. Not all rows give a size; the values are once, few, many and, for expanded clones, a class.

V,D,J,size,DNA,CDR3
TRBV5-1,NA,TRBJ2-2,NA,TGCGCCAGCAGCTTGGCCTACAGGCACACCGGGGAGCTGTTTTTT,CASSLAYRHTGELFF
TRBV5-8,NA,TRBJ1-5,NA,TGTGCCAGCGGACCGAGGGTTAGCAATCAGCCCCAGCATTTT,CASGPRVSNQPQHF
TRBV6-1,NA,TRBJ2-3,NA,TGTGCCAGCAGTGTTGGGGGGTTCATAGATACGCAGTATTTT,CASSVGGFIDTQYF
TRBV7-9,TRBD1,TRBJ2-7,NA,TGTGCCAGCAGCCCCAGACAGGGGGACTACGAGCAGTACTTC,CASSPRQGDYEQYF
TRBV6-6,TRBD1,TRBJ1-3,NA,TGTGCCAGCAGCCAACACGACAGGGGCTCTGGAAACACCATATATTTT,CASSQHDRGSGNTIYF
TRBV5-6,NA,TRBJ2-3,NA,TGTGCCAGCAGCCTGGAGGGGCTGAGAGGGGATACGCAGTATTTT,CASSLEGLRGDTQYF
TRBV28,NA,TRBJ1-1,NA,TGTGCCAGCAGGCGGACAGTACTGAACACTGAAGCTTTCTTT,CASRRTVLNTEAFF
TRBV7-3,TRBD2,TRBJ2-7,NA,TGTGCCAGCAGCTTCACTAGCGGCCCCTACGAGCAGTACTTC,CASSFTSGPYEQYF
TRBV28,TRBD2,TRBJ2-7,NA,TGTGCCAGCAGGGAGCGGGAGGGCTGGTCCTACGAGCAGTACTTC,CASREREGWSYEQYF
TRBV7-7,NA,TRBJ2-1,NA,TGTGCCAGCAGCTTAACAGGGCCCTCCTACAATGAGCAGTTCTTC,CASSLTGPSYNEQFF
TRBV19,NA,TRBJ2-5,NA,TGTGCCAGTAGGCTCGGACAGCCCGGGGAGACCCAGTACTTC,CASRLGQPGETQYF
TRBV7-2,NA,TRBJ1-4,once,TGTGCCAGCAGCTTAGAGGGGCCAGGGTGGCAACTTAAGGAACTGTTTTTT,CASSLEGPGWQLKELFF
TRBV5-1,NA,TRBJ2-3,NA,TGCGCCAGCAGCCCCCGGGACACCACCACAGATACGCAGTATTTT,CASSPRDTTTDTQYF
TRBV18,NA,TRBJ2-3,NA,TGTGCCAGCTCACCACAGGCCCCGGTGGCAGATACGCAGTATTTT,CASSPQAPVADTQYF
TRBV5-1,NA,TRBJ2-1,once,TGCGCCAGCAGCTTGGGGGGAGTGGGCGATGAGCAGTTCTTC,CASSLGGVGDEQFF
TRBV30,NA,TRBJ1-2,NA,TGTGCCTGGAACGCGGCGGGGGGCTACACCTTC,CAWNAAGGYTF
TRBV2,TRBD1,TRBJ1-1,NA,TGTGCCAGCAGCTTTATGGGACAGGGGTTGAACACTGAAGCTTTCTTT,CASSFMGQGLNTEAFF
TRBV11-2,TRBD2,TRBJ2-1,NA,TGTGCCAGCAGCTCACTAGCGGGAGGGCCGGGGAATGAGCAGTTCTTC,CASSSLAGGPGNEQFF
TRBV7-6,TRBD2,TRBJ2-7,NA,TGTGCCAGCAGCTTAGCCCCGGTAGCGGGAGCCTATGACTACTACGAGCAGTACTTC,CASSLAPVAGAYDYYEQYF
TRBV9,NA,TRBJ2-3,NA,TGTGCCAGCAGCGGTCGGCCAGATACGCAGTATTTT,CASSGRPDTQYF
TRBV5-1,NA,TRBJ2-7,NA,TGCGCCAGCAGCTGGGGGACGGGGATTCGAGGCGAGCAGTACTTC,CASSWGTGIRGEQYF
TRBV10-3,TRBD1,TRBJ1-5,NA,TGTGCCATCAGTCCGGACAGGGATCAGCCCCAGCATTTT,CAISPDRDQPQHF
TRBV7-2,TRBD1,TRBJ2-5,NA,TGTGCCAGCAGCCCAGGACAGGTCCAAGAGACCCAGTACTTC,CASSPGQVQETQYF
TRBV18,NA,TRBJ2-1,NA,TGTGCCAGCTCACCTTCGACAGACTCCTACAATGAGCAGTTCTTC,CASSPSTDSYNEQFF
TRBV21-1,NA,TRBJ2-7,NA,TGTGCCAGCAGCACCTTAGAGGAGTTCAGGACGTCGAGCTCCTACGAGCAGTACTTC,CASSTLEEFRTSSSYEQYF
TRBV7-9,NA,TRBJ1-5,few,TGTGCCAGCAGTGACTCGACCCCCGATATGCCCCAGCATTTT,CASSDSTPDMPQHF
TRBV6-5,TRBD2,TRBJ2-7,NA,TGTGCCAGCAGTTACTCGGGCCTAGCGGGAGTCTACGAGCAGTACTTC,CASSYSGLAGVYEQYF
TRBV10-1,NA,TRBJ2-1,NA,TGCGCCAGCAGTGATCGTCCGGCCTGGTACAATGAGCAGTTCTTC,CASSDRPAWYNEQFF
TRBV28,NA,TRBJ1-4,few,TGTGCCAGCAGTTTGAATGAAAAACTGTTTTTT,CASSLNEKLFF
TRBV5-1,NA,TRBJ2-1,NA,TGCGCCAGCAGCTTGAGCCTGCCCGCTTACAATGAGCAGTTCTTC,CASSLSLPAYNEQFF
TRBV9,TRBD1,TRBJ2-1,NA,TGTGCCAGCAGCGAAATGCCGGGGACAGGGGGCGATGAGCAGTTCTTC,CASSEMPGTGGDEQFF
TRBV30,NA,TRBJ2-5,NA,TGTGCCTGGAGCGGAATGGAGACCCAGTACTTC,CAWSGMETQYF
TRBV9,NA,TRBJ2-5,NA,TGTGCCAGCAGCGCAACCGGTGTGGGGGCAAGAGAGGAGACCCAGTACTTC,CASSATGVGAREETQYF